These 29 T cell receptor beta chains were all obtained from the same sample, sequenced in a study of beta chain features in type 1 diabetes. Isolated RNA was reverse transcribed in full, so expressed TCRB transcripts were sequenced. The table came from immunoSEQ multiplex PCR; TCRdb's copy has only in-frame clones and leaves some out. The sample yields about 360,000 clones, about 12% seen once. The specimen sequenced was naive CD4+ T cells from blood. The receptors were gathered from a man between 18 and 35 years old in good health.

This chain joins TRBV9 and TRBJ2-5; 7 bases fit TRBD2. Germline CDR1 is SGDLS and CDR2 is YYNGEE. V dropped 4 bases and J dropped 5; count of bases not matched to a gene: 8. CDR3 length: 14 residues. The CDR3 bases are TGTGCCAGCAGCTCGGGACTATCAGCGGAGACCCAGTACTTC. Translated: CASSSGLSAETQYF.

This chain connects TRBV5-5 to TRBJ2-1; TRBD2 aligns across 7 bases. The CDR3 has 14 amino acids. Trimming at V came to 0 bases and at J to 8 bases, leaving 5 bases not matched to a gene. Per the germline V gene, CDR1 is SGHKS and CDR2 is YYEKEE (reference sequence). CDR3 coding DNA: TGTGCCAGCAGCTTGGGGGGAGGGTTCGATGAGCAGTTCTTC. Its protein product is CASSLGGGFDEQFF. Supplemented by reference TRBV5-5 and TRBJ2-1, the full variable domain reads DAGVTQSPTHLIKTRGQQVTLRCSPISGHKSVSWYQQVLGQGPQFIFQYYEKEERGRGNFPDRFSARQFPNYSSELNVNALLLGDSALYLCASSLGGGFDEQFFGPGTRLTVL.

The chain combines TRBV7-2 with TRBJ2-7; perhaps TRBD2 as D (7 bases). The CDR3 is 17 residues long. Germline values: CDR1 SGHTA, CDR2 FQGNSA. Trimming removed 0 bases from V and 0 bases from J, with 15 bases in between. The CDR3 DNA reads TGTGCCAGCAGCTTAGCCGGGGGCGGGAGAAGCTCCTACGAGCAGTACTTC. Amino acids: CASSLAGGGRSSYEQYF.

This CDR3 reads CASSFGVAGELFF. Written as DNA, the CDR3 is TGTGCCAGCAGCTTCGGGGTTGCCGGGGAGCTGTTTTTT. J is TRBJ2-2 and V is TRBV11-1, with D maybe TRBD2 (5 bases). Germline V CDR1 and CDR2: SGHAT, FQDESV (reference sequence). The V end was cut by 3 bases, the J end by 6 bases, with 8 bases between. The CDR3 loop spans 13 amino acids. Using reference TRBV11-1 and TRBJ2-2 for the parts outside the CDR3, the full variable domain is EAEVAQSPRYKITEKSQAVAFWCDPISGHATLYWYRQILGQGPELLVQFQDESVVDDSQLPKDRFSAERLKGVDSTLKIQPAELGDSAMYLCASSFGVAGELFFGEGSRLTVL.

The J gene is TRBJ2-5, the V gene TRBV29-1; TRBD2 matches 9 bases. Germline assignment: CDR1 SQVTM and CDR2 ANQGSEA. The CDR3 covers 14 residues. After removal of 3 bases from V and 2 bases from J, the junction contained 4 bases not matched to a gene. The CDR3 sequence is CSVEASGAQETQYF. In nucleotides, the CDR3 is TGCAGCGTTGAGGCTAGCGGGGCTCAAGAGACCCAGTACTTC. Full variable domain (rest looked up from reference TRBV29-1 and TRBJ2-5): SAVISQKPSRDICQRGTSLTIQCQVDSQVTMMFWYRQQPGQSLTLIATANQGSEATYESGFVIDKFPISRPNLTFSTLTVSNMSPEDSSIYLCSVEASGAQETQYFGPGTRLLVL.

This clone was seen a few times. The chain joins TRBV27 to TRBJ2-7, with 8 bases that match TRBD2. Per germline, CDR1 MNHEY and CDR2 SMNVEV (reference sequence). The junction had 13 bases not matched to a gene; V was cut back by 5 bases and J by 7 bases. The CDR3 totals 15 residues. The chain's CDR3 is CASSPRVAGSFEQYF. The CDR3, as DNA: TGTGCCAGCAGTCCCCGGGTAGCGGGGTCCTTTGAGCAGTACTTC.

J is TRBJ1-2 and V is TRBV4-1, with D unclear. Trimming left V 1 base short and J 8 bases short, with 14 bases between. Per germline, CDR1 MGHRA and CDR2 YSYEKL. This CDR3 region has 14 residues. The CDR3 reads CASSQVGQTRGYTF. The CDR3 DNA reads as TGCGCCAGCAGCCAAGTAGGCCAAACCAGGGGCTACACCTTC.

This clone was detected only a few times. The chain combines TRBV14 with TRBJ1-2; 7 nucleotides agree with TRBD1. CDR1 is SGHDN, CDR2 FVKESK, per germline. Trimming at V came to 0 bases and at J to 3 bases, leaving 4 bases not matched to a gene. The CDR3 length is 15 residues. CDR3 loop: CASSQEAGGYYGYTF. DNA of the CDR3: TGTGCCAGCAGCCAAGAGGCAGGGGGGTACTATGGCTACACCTTC.

This clone was detected only a few times. This sequence joins TRBV10-3 and TRBJ2-7; 7 bases are shared with TRBD2. Germline CDR1 reads ENHRY; CDR2 reads SYGVKD. V trimming: 10 bases; J trimming: 2 bases; junction bases outside the gene matches: 11. The CDR3 extends over 14 amino acids. The CDR3 spells CATLGGVKAYEQYF. In DNA, the CDR3 is TGTGCCACCTTGGGGGGGGTAAAGGCCTACGAGCAGTACTTC.

This clone has only a few counts. V gene TRBV7-3 combines with J gene TRBJ2-3; TRBD2 is a possible D gene (6 bases). Germline values: CDR1 SGHTA, CDR2 FQGTGA. This CDR3 has 13 residues. V lost 2 bases and J lost 7, with 10 bases in between. This CDR3 is CASSLEGLHTQYF. Here the CDR3 DNA reads TGTGCCAGCAGCTTAGAGGGACTTCATACGCAGTATTTT.

This clone was recorded a few times. The rearrangement links TRBV19 to TRBJ1-2, with D hard to call. The V end lost 1 base, the J end lost 0 bases, and 3 bases lay between the germline ends. The length of the CDR3 is 13 residues. Germline V gives CDR1 LNHDA, CDR2 SQIVND (reference sequence). The CDR3 spells CASSIGTNYGYTF. For the CDR3, the DNA is TGTGCCAGTAGTATAGGTACTAACTATGGCTACACCTTC.

The CDR3, as DNA: TGTGCCAGCAGTGAAGTAACGGGAAGTAGTAGGTATTTT. It encodes CASSEVTGSSRYF. This sequence joins TRBV6-1 and TRBJ2-3; TRBD2 is a possible D gene (5 bases). V was shortened by 1 base and J by 14 bases, with 16 bases between the two germline ends. The germline CDR1 and CDR2 sequences are MNHNS and SASEGT. The CDR3 extends over 13 amino acids.

This clone was counted between two and nine times. The chain has TRBV9 and TRBJ2-1, with 10 bases that match TRBD2. J lost 0 bases, V lost 1 base, and 4 bases had no gene match. The CDR3 sequence is 17 residues long. In germline, CDR1 is SGDLS, CDR2 YYNGEE. The DNA of the CDR3 is TGTGCCAGCAGCGTACGTTCTAGCGGGGGCTCCTACAATGAGCAGTTCTTC. Protein: CASSVRSSGGSYNEQFF.

The chain has TRBV29-1 and TRBJ1-4; the D is unclear. The germline gives CDR1 SQVTM, CDR2 ANQGSEA. CDR3 length: 14 residues. V shed 3 bases and J shed 5 bases, with 13 bases lying between them. The CDR3 loop is CSVDKAGLNEKLFF. CDR3 bases: TGCAGCGTTGATAAGGCAGGCCTAAATGAAAAACTGTTTTTT.

About this clone: With a much larger clone just one base away, this may be a read error. The CDR3: CASSLIGNTEAFF. CDR3 DNA: TGTGCCAGCAGCTTAATCGGGAACACTGAAGCTTTCTTT. The chain links TRBV7-3 to TRBJ1-1; D remains unclear. Trimming pared 1 base from V and 1 base from J, leaving 4 bases between. This CDR3 contains 13 residues. Germline lookup yields CDR1 SGHTA and CDR2 FQGTGA.

There are a few counts of this clone. The chain has TRBV19 and TRBJ1-1; D gene ambiguous. V dropped 3 bases and J dropped 7 bases, with 12 bases sitting between them. This CDR3 comprises 13 residues. The germline V gene encodes CDR1 LNHDA and CDR2 SQIVND (reference sequence). CDR3 nucleotides: TGTGCCAGTAGTATCCGGGGTAATGGTGAAGCTTTCTTT. This gives the protein CASSIRGNGEAFF.

The table lists this clone with a few counts. The rearrangement joins TRBV19 to TRBJ2-7, with 7 bases fitting TRBD1. The CDR3 runs 16 residues. V dropped 5 bases and J dropped 2; count of bases not matched to a gene: 12. Germline CDR1 LNHDA, CDR2 SQIVND (reference sequence). CDR3 in amino acids: CASSFRQGKNPYEQYF. DNA for the CDR3: TGTGCCAGTAGTTTTCGACAGGGCAAGAATCCCTACGAGCAGTACTTC.

This clone has only a few counts. V usage is TRBV7-2 and J usage is TRBJ2-5; tentative D call: TRBD2 (7 bases). The CDR3 consists of 13 residues. In germline, CDR1 is SGHTA, CDR2 FQGNSA. V lost 1 base, J lost 14 bases, and 17 bases lay in between. The CDR3 loop reads CASSLVEGGDCYF. For the CDR3, the DNA is TGTGCCAGCAGCTTAGTAGAAGGGGGGGACTGTTACTTC. The full variable domain, its missing parts supplied by reference TRBV7-2 and TRBJ2-5, is GAGVSQSPSNKVTEKGKDVELRCDPISGHTALYWYRQSLGQGLEFLIYFQGNSAPDKSGLPSDRFSAERTGGSVSTLTIQRTQQEDSAVYLCASSLVEGGDCYFGPGTRLLVL.

The rearrangement uses TRBV4-2 and TRBJ2-7, with 7 bases identical to TRBD2. This CDR3 spans 16 amino acids. V shed 4 bases, J shed 4 bases, and the junction held 13 bases outside the gene matches. CDR1 and CDR2 (germline): LGHNA, YNFKEQ. Here the CDR3 DNA reads TGTGCCAGCAGCCTCGCCCCAGGCGGGAGCGGGTACGAGCAGTACTTC. It encodes CASSLAPGGSGYEQYF.

This clone was seen a handful of times. Other DNA sequences within the sample encode an identical CDR3. The chain has TRBV29-1 and TRBJ1-1; 7 bases are shared with TRBD1. CDR3 length: 13 residues. J lost 1 base, V lost 4 bases, and 3 bases had no gene match. Germline V CDR1 and CDR2: SQVTM, ANQGSEA. CDR3 residues: CSVAGTANTEAFF. CDR3 sequence (DNA): TGCAGCGTTGCGGGGACAGCGAACACTGAAGCTTTCTTT.

In its sample, this clone was seen a few times. CDR3 DNA: TGTGCCAGCAGCTTAGGAACGGGACTAGCACGTCGCTCCTACGAGCAGTACTTC. Its translation is CASSLGTGLARRSYEQYF. This chain connects TRBV7-2 to TRBJ2-7; TRBD2 matches at 9 bases. From germline, CDR1 is SGHTA and CDR2 FQGNSA. CDR3 length: 18 residues. Germline trimming cut 1 base from V and 0 bases from J; bases unmatched to any gene: 10.

This chain uses TRBV5-4 with TRBJ2-2, with 8 bases lining up with TRBD1. Per the germline V gene, CDR1 is SGHNT and CDR2 is YYREEE (reference sequence). With 0 bases clipped from V and 6 bases from J, the junction kept 4 bases outside the gene matches. The CDR3 runs 15 residues. The CDR3 DNA is TGTGCCAGCAGCTTGGCCCGACAGGGGTCCGGGGAGCTGTTTTTT. Encoded protein: CASSLARQGSGELFF. Full variable domain (missing parts from reference TRBV5-4 and TRBJ2-2): ETGVTQSPTHLIKTRGQQVTLRCSSQSGHNTVSWYQQALGQGPQFIFQYYREEENGRGNFPPRFSGLQFPNYSSELNVNALELDDSALYLCASSLARQGSGELFFGEGSRLTVL.

This clone showed up just a few times. The chain links TRBV5-1 to TRBJ1-3, with D possibly matching TRBD1 (6 bases). V dropped 4 bases and J dropped 0 bases, with 14 bases sitting between them. CDR1 and CDR2 from the germline V gene are SGHRS and YFSETQ. This CDR3 is 16 amino acids long. CDR3 residues: CASSRVGQSSGNTIYF. The CDR3 DNA reads TGCGCCAGCAGCCGGGTCGGACAGAGCTCTGGAAACACCATATATTTT.

This clone was detected a few times. The chain links TRBV6-1 to TRBJ1-1; 7 bases are a match to TRBD1. CDR1 and CDR2 from the germline V gene are MNHNS and SASEGT. V was clipped by 5 bases and J by 6 bases; unmatched bases: 6. The CDR3 loop spans 13 amino acids. CDR3 DNA sequence: TGTGCCAGCAGTCATCGACAGGGCTCTGAAGCTTTCTTT. Translation: CASSHRQGSEAFF.

This clone has only a few counts. V gene TRBV28 combines with J gene TRBJ2-5; possibly TRBD2 for D (5 bases). In germline, CDR1 is MDHEN, CDR2 SYDVKM. With 5 bases removed from V and 6 bases from J, the gap between germline ends came to 10 bases. The CDR3 has 12 residues. CDR3 sequence reads: CASSATGKTQYF. DNA for the CDR3: TGTGCCAGCAGTGCGACGGGGAAGACCCAGTACTTC. Full variable domain (rest looked up from reference TRBV28 and TRBJ2-5): DVKVTQSSRYLVKRTGEKVFLECVQDMDHENMFWYRQDPGLGLRLIYFSYDVKMKEKGDIPEGYSVSREKKERFSLILESASTNQTSMYLCASSATGKTQYFGPGTRLLVL.

The chain is built from TRBV7-9 and TRBJ2-7; TRBD1 matches 11 bases. The CDR3 is 15 amino acids. The ends lost 4 bases at V and 3 bases at J; junction bases unmatched: 5. Germline assignment: CDR1 SEHNR and CDR2 FQNEAQ (reference sequence). CDR3 nucleotides: TGTGCCAGCAGCTCGGACAGGGGGCTTGGCTACGAGCAGTACTTC. It yields the protein CASSSDRGLGYEQYF.

This clone was counted only a few times. The gene calls are TRBV27 and TRBJ1-5; tentatively, D is TRBD1 (5 bases). Germline V gene lookup returns CDR1 MNHEY and CDR2 SMNVEV (reference sequence). The germline V and J ends were trimmed by 5 bases and 5 bases, with 13 bases remaining between them. The CDR3 is 14 amino acids. Here the CDR3 reads CASSRQRRDQPQHF. The CDR3 DNA reads as TGTGCCAGCAGTCGACAGCGAAGGGATCAGCCCCAGCATTTT.

This clone showed up just a few times. The gene calls are TRBV4-3 and TRBJ2-1; 13 bases are a match to TRBD2. J gave up 4 bases and V 0 bases, and 15 bases lay outside the gene matches. Germline V gene lookup returns CDR1 LGHNA and CDR2 YSLEER. This CDR3 comprises 21 residues. The CDR3 here is CASSQDSVTSGRTAFYNEQFF. The CDR3 DNA is TGCGCCAGCAGCCAAGACTCGGTGACTAGCGGGAGGACTGCCTTTTACAATGAGCAGTTCTTC.

Regarding this clone: Other DNA sequences in this sample translate to the same CDR3. The J gene is TRBJ2-5, the V gene TRBV5-1; 7 bases line up with TRBD1. Losses at the gene ends were 4 bases for V and 2 bases for J; bases not matched to a gene: 5. CDR3 length equals 14 residues. Germline V lookup: CDR1 SGHRS, CDR2 YFSETQ. In DNA, the CDR3 is TGCGCCAGCAGCCCTGGGACAGCTCAAGAGACCCAGTACTTC. Residues: CASSPGTAQETQYF. Using reference TRBV5-1 and TRBJ2-5 for the parts outside the CDR3, the full variable domain is KAGVTQTPRYLIKTRGQQVTLSCSPISGHRSVSWYQQTPGQGLQFLFEYFSETQRNKGNFPGRFSGRQFSNSRSEMNVSTLELGDSALYLCASSPGTAQETQYFGPGTRLLVL.